This TCR beta chain was observed in a study of blood T cell repertoires in COVID-19. Trimming cost V 7 bases and J 4 bases, with 18 bases left between them. Germline CDR1 reads KGHDR; CDR2 reads SFDVKD. This CDR3 spans 16 amino acids. Sequencing used immunoSEQ multiplex PCR; TCRdb keeps in-frame clones, though not all of them. The sample includes over 100,000 clones, 82% seen only once; the top ten take roughly 8.2%. This TCR was sampled from a man between 65 and 79 years old with acute or convalescent COVID-19. This chain uses TRBV24-1 with TRBJ2-2, with D maybe TRBD1 (6 bases). Sequenced: peripheral blood. CDR3 in amino acids: CATSRDTEMSTGELFF. CDR3 in DNA: TGTGCCACCAGCCGGGACACTGAGATGAGCACCGGGGAGCTGTTTTTT.